The 24 T cell receptor beta chains below all came from one sample that was sequenced in a study of CD8 T cells in ankylosing spondylitis. Study-level findings and limits: Among TCR beta sequences, a motif of under 10 highly homologous variants appeared characteristic of ankylosing spondylitis blood.

These TCRs are of unknown antigen specificity. MiXCR, run by TCRdb on the 5' RACE reads, gives a single entry per CDR3 protein. The table records approximately 400,000 distinct CDR3 sequences, roughly 26% of them present only once. Sequencing was carried out using blood, either unsorted or a sorted T cell fraction (not recorded which). Receptor source: a male donor with ankylosing spondylitis.

The genes are TRBV4-2 and TRBJ2-7; D perhaps matches TRBD2 (5 bases). From germline, CDR1 is LGHNA and CDR2 YNFKEQ. V lost 2 bases and J 2 bases, leaving 10 bases between the germline ends. This CDR3 spans 14 amino acids. In DNA form, the CDR3 reads TGTGCCAGCAGCCAAATGACTAAAACCTACGAGCAGTACTTC. Protein product: CASSQMTKTYEQYF.

V usage is TRBV19 and J usage is TRBJ1-4; D unclear. The CDR3 sequence is 13 residues long. Deletions cut 5 bases from V and 5 bases from J, with 9 bases between. Germline CDR1 reads LNHDA; CDR2 reads SQIVND (reference sequence). In DNA, the CDR3 is TGTGCCAGTAGTCCCGCTCGGAATGAAAAACTGTTTTTT. Translation gives CASSPARNEKLFF.

A few counts support this clonotype. V usage is TRBV7-8 and J usage is TRBJ1-5; a possible D gene is TRBD1 (5 bases). Trimming shortened V by 3 bases and J by 7 bases, and 19 bases separated the two germline ends. CDR3 length: 16 amino acids. Germline V gene lookup returns CDR1 SGHVS and CDR2 FQNEAQ. In DNA form, the CDR3 reads TGTGCCAGCAGCTTGGGGGAGAGGAATAATTGGCAGCCCCAGCATTTT. This translates into CASSLGERNNWQPQHF. The full variable domain, in which reference TRBV7-8 and TRBJ1-5 provide the parts outside the CDR3, is GAGVSQSPRYKVAKRGQDVALRCDPISGHVSLFWYQQALGQGPEFLTYFQNEAQLDKSGLPSDRFFAERPEGSVSTLKIQRTQQEDSAVYLCASSLGERNNWQPQHFGDGTRLSIL.

The rearrangement uses TRBV14 and TRBJ2-7; possibly TRBD1 for D (5 bases). The germline V gene has CDR1 SGHDN and CDR2 FVKESK. V was trimmed by 1 base and J by 6 bases, leaving 16 bases between them. CDR3 length: 15 amino acids. As DNA, the CDR3 is TGTGCCAGCAGCCAAGTATTGGGGCGCGACTTCGAGCAGTACTTC. Translation gives CASSQVLGRDFEQYF.

Only a few counts were recorded for this clonotype. V gene TRBV20-1 combines with J gene TRBJ1-1, with D unresolved. V was cut by 6 bases and J by 9 bases, with 20 bases left in between. CDR1 and CDR2 from the germline V gene are DFQATT and SNEGSKA (reference sequence). The CDR3 contains 13 residues. The CDR3 DNA follows: TGCAGTGCCTTGACGACGGGTTGGAGGCAAGCTTTCTTT. As protein: CSALTTGWRQAFF.

There are a few counts of this clonotype. The chain employs TRBV20-1 and TRBJ2-3, with a weak D call TRBD2 (6 bases). V gave up 2 bases and J gave up 5 bases, with 14 bases separating them. The CDR3 length is 14 residues. CDR1 and CDR2 from the germline V gene are DFQATT and SNEGSKA (reference sequence). DNA for the CDR3: TGCAGTGCTAGACCGGGAGTTAATAGAGATACGCAGTATTTT. This sequence encodes CSARPGVNRDTQYF.

The gene calls are TRBV29-1 and TRBJ2-1; possible D gene TRBD2, 5 bases. V was shortened by 7 bases and J by 7 bases, with 11 bases between the two germline ends. The CDR3 covers 11 residues. CDR1 is SQVTM, CDR2 ANQGSEA, per germline. CDR3 sequence: CSGNGENEQFF. For the CDR3, the DNA is TGCAGCGGGAACGGGGAAAATGAGCAGTTCTTC.

This clonotype appeared a few times. The chain employs TRBV11-2 and TRBJ2-3; 7 bases align to TRBD2. The ends lost 1 base at V and 3 bases at J; junction bases unmatched: 4. The length of the CDR3 is 15 residues. From germline, CDR1 is SGHAT and CDR2 FQNNGV. CDR3 sequence: CASSLGGSNTDTQYF. The CDR3 DNA is TGTGCCAGCAGCTTAGGCGGGAGTAATACAGATACGCAGTATTTT.

This clonotype was observed many times. The chain uses TRBV11-2 and TRBJ2-3; no clear D. The V gene's germline CDR1 is SGHAT and CDR2 FQNNGV. Trimming removed 4 bases at V and 6 bases at J, with 14 bases between. This CDR3 contains 14 residues. The CDR3 here is CASSSNPIGDTQYF. CDR3 nucleotide sequence: TGTGCCAGCAGCTCTAACCCCATAGGGGATACGCAGTATTTT.

This clonotype was counted between two and nine times. J is TRBJ2-1 and V is TRBV12-3 or TRBV12-4, with 9 nucleotides matching TRBD1. V was clipped by 3 bases and J by 10 bases; unmatched bases: 7. The CDR3 contains 14 residues. CDR3 nucleotide sequence: TGTGCCAGCAGTTTTAATACAGGGGGCCGGGAGCAGTTCTTC. This codes for CASSFNTGGREQFF.

V gene TRBV7-9 combines with J gene TRBJ1-1; tentatively, D is TRBD1 (6 bases). Germline values: CDR1 SEHNR, CDR2 FQNEAQ (reference sequence). V lost 5 bases and J lost 6, with 10 bases in between. CDR3 length: 12 amino acids. The CDR3 coding sequence is TGTGCCAGCAGCCTAAGGACAGCTGAAGCTTTCTTT. Translation: CASSLRTAEAFF.

This rearrangement joins TRBV7-9 to TRBJ2-5; TRBD2 is a possible D gene (6 bases). V lost 0 bases to trimming and J lost 1 base, with 9 bases between them. The CDR3 is made up of 15 amino acids. The germline V gene has CDR1 SEHNR and CDR2 FQNEAQ (reference sequence). The CDR3 DNA sequence: TGTGCCAGCAGCTTAGCGCGGGACGTCCAAGAGACCCAGTACTTC. As protein: CASSLARDVQETQYF.

The chain has TRBV5-1 and TRBJ1-2; D is perhaps TRBD1 (5 bases). The V end lost 0 bases, the J end lost 5 bases, and 8 bases lay between the germline ends. The germline V gene has CDR1 SGHRS and CDR2 YFSETQ. The CDR3 spans 13 residues. The CDR3 nucleotides are TGCGCCAGCAGCTTGGAGGGGCGGTATGGCTACACCTTC. It encodes CASSLEGRYGYTF.

V is TRBV29-1 and J is TRBJ2-1; TRBD2 matches at 9 bases. The CDR3 contains 13 residues. Unmatched junction bases numbered 5, after V lost 5 bases and J lost 6 bases. The V gene's germline CDR1 is SQVTM and CDR2 ANQGSEA. CDR3 sequence (DNA): TGCAGCGTTTCTCTGACTAGCGGCAATGAGCAGTTCTTC. Its protein is CSVSLTSGNEQFF.

Only a few counts were recorded for this clonotype. V usage is TRBV10-2 and J usage is TRBJ2-1, with a possible D match to TRBD2 (7 bases). Between the trimmed V and J ends, which lost 6 bases and 16 bases, there was a span of 28 bases. CDR3 size: 15 residues. Germline V gene sequence: CDR1 WSHSY, CDR2 SAAADI. This CDR3 reads CASSLPGAGVGYGFF. The CDR3 DNA follows: TGCGCCAGCAGCCTCCCGGGGGCGGGAGTGGGCTACGGTTTCTTC.

This clonotype has only a few counts. The chain combines TRBV5-1 with TRBJ1-2; weak D call: TRBD1 (5 bases). Trimming took 4 bases from V and 8 from J, leaving 15 bases between them. CDR3 size: 13 residues. Germline V gene lookup returns CDR1 SGHRS and CDR2 YFSETQ. The CDR3 is CASSPTVKEGYTF. CDR3 sequence (DNA): TGCGCCAGCAGCCCGACAGTGAAGGAGGGCTACACCTTC. Complete variable domain (other parts from reference TRBV5-1 and TRBJ1-2): KAGVTQTPRYLIKTRGQQVTLSCSPISGHRSVSWYQQTPGQGLQFLFEYFSETQRNKGNFPGRFSGRQFSNSRSEMNVSTLELGDSALYLCASSPTVKEGYTFGSGTRLTVV.

V and J are TRBV18 and TRBJ2-1, with 7 bases aligning to TRBD1. Germline lookup yields CDR1 KGHSH and CDR2 LQKENI. V dropped 3 bases and J dropped 0; count of bases not matched to a gene: 5. The CDR3 totals 16 residues. CDR3 in amino acids: CASSPRTGDSYNEQFF. The CDR3 nucleotides are TGTGCCAGCTCACCCCGGACAGGCGACTCCTACAATGAGCAGTTCTTC.

This clonotype came up a few times. CDR3 in DNA: TGCGCCAGCAGCTTGGAAGGGCCTGAGCAGTTCTTC. As protein: CASSLEGPEQFF. The V call is TRBV5-1, the J call TRBJ2-1, with D unclear. The CDR3 sequence is 12 residues long. Germline V CDR1 and CDR2: SGHRS, YFSETQ. Trimming pared 0 bases from V and 9 bases from J, leaving 7 bases between.

This clonotype came up a few times. V usage is TRBV20-1 and J usage is TRBJ1-2; 7 bases line up with TRBD1. Looked up from germline, CDR1 is DFQATT and CDR2 is SNEGSKA (reference sequence). The CDR3 totals 14 residues. Losses at the gene ends were 5 bases for V and 4 bases for J; bases not matched to a gene: 10. The CDR3 DNA follows: TGCAGTGCTGACCCGGGACAGATTTTCTATGGCTACACCTTC. Translated, it gives CSADPGQIFYGYTF.

This chain connects TRBV7-9 to TRBJ2-5; D not resolved. CDR1 and CDR2 (germline): SEHNR, FQNEAQ (reference sequence). The CDR3 length is 13 residues. V lost 0 bases and J 2 bases, leaving 4 bases between the germline ends. This chain's CDR3 is CASSLAAQETQYF. The DNA of the CDR3 is TGTGCCAGCAGCTTAGCGGCACAAGAGACCCAGTACTTC.

The chain has TRBV20-1 and TRBJ1-4; the D gene is possibly TRBD1 (6 bases). CDR3 length: 14 residues. The V and J ends lost 3 bases and 8 bases respectively, with 16 bases between them. Looked up from germline, CDR1 is DFQATT and CDR2 is SNEGSKA (reference sequence). CDR3 sequence (DNA): TGCAGTGCTAGGGGGCAGGGGAAAGGCGAAAAACTGTTTTTT. It codes for CSARGQGKGEKLFF.

The chain uses TRBV12-3 or TRBV12-4 and TRBJ2-7; 15 nucleotides agree with TRBD2. J gave up 4 bases and V 4 bases, and 5 bases lay outside the gene matches. The CDR3 contains 16 residues. The CDR3 spells CASSSAGTSGRYEQYF. In DNA, the CDR3 is TGTGCCAGCAGTTCCGCCGGGACTAGCGGGAGGTACGAGCAGTACTTC.

This clonotype turned up a few times. This rearrangement joins TRBV7-9 to TRBJ2-1; 9 nucleotides align to TRBD2. Looked up from germline, CDR1 is SEHNR and CDR2 is FQNEAQ (reference sequence). The CDR3 has 15 residues. V shed 3 bases and J 3 bases; nucleotides not matched to a gene: 3. The CDR3 sequence is CASSFLSGSYNEQFF. In nucleotides, the CDR3 is TGTGCCAGCAGCTTCCTTAGCGGGAGCTACAATGAGCAGTTCTTC.

This clonotype was detected only a few times. The CDR3 bases are TGTGCCAGCAGTTTAGGGGGGACAGGGTGGGAAAACATTCAGTACTTC. This translates into CASSLGGTGWENIQYF. The V call is TRBV12-3 or TRBV12-4, the J call TRBJ2-4; 9 positions match TRBD1. This CDR3 has 16 amino acids. V gave up 1 base and J gave up 5 bases; unmatched junction bases: 6.